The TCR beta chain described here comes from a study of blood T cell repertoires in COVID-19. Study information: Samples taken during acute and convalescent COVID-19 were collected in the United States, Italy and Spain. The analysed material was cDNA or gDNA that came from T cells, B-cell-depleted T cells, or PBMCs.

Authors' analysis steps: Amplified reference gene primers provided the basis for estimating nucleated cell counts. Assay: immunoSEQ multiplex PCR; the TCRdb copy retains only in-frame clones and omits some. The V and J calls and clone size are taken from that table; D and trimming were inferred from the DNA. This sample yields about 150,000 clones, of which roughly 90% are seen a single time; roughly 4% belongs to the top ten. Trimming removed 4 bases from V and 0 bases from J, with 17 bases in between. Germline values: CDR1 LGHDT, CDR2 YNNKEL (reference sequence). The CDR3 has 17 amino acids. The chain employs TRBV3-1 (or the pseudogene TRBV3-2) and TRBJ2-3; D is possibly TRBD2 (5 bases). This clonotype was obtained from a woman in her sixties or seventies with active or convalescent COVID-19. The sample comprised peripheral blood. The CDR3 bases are TGTGCCAGCAGCCCTCTATATTTCGACTATAGCACAGATACGCAGTATTTT. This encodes CASSPLYFDYSTDTQYF.